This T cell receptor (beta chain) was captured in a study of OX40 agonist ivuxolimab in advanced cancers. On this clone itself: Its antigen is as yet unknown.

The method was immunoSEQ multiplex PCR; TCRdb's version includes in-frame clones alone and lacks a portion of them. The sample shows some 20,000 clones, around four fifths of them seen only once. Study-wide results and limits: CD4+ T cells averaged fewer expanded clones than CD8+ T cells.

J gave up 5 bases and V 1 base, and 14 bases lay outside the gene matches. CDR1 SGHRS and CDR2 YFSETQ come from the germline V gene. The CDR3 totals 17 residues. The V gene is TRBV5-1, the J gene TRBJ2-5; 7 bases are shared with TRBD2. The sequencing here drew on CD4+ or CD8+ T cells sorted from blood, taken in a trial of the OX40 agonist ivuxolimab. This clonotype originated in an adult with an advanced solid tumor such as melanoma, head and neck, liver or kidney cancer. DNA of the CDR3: TGCGCCAGCAGCTTGCCGGGCGGGGGAGACCGTTCGGAGACCCAGTACTTC. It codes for CASSLPGGGDRSETQYF.